These 24 T cell receptor beta chains originate from one sample sequenced in a study of T-cell memory formation after mild COVID-19 (dated by TCRdb to the early 2020s). Library preparation was by 5' RACE. This sample was sequenced with an Illumina NovaSeq 6000. TCRdb cleaned the public reads at Q25 with fastp, built clones with MiXCR and kept in-frame beta chains. When rows share a CDR3 protein, they turn into one entry using the most common DNA and genes. The sample has 160,000 or so distinct CDR3 sequences on record, around 30% of them singletons. The ten top clones hold approximately 12% of the sample. Sequencing was carried out using PBMCs or a T cell subset sorted from them (not recorded which). These receptors were obtained from an adult woman who had mild COVID-19 (a few samples of this study predate the infection). The sample titles of this study are shuffled in the database, so cell type and time point are left out; the donor was told from shared clones.

This clonotype was observed a few times. A much larger clone is a single base away; this may be a read error. The V call is TRBV7-9, the J call TRBJ2-3; 7 bases line up with TRBD2. Per germline, CDR1 SEHNR and CDR2 FQNEAQ (reference sequence). With V trimmed by 7 bases and J by 0 bases, 10 bases remained unmatched. The CDR3 length is 16 residues. DNA of the CDR3: TGTGCCAGCATCCTAATCCGAGCGGGGAGCACAGATACGCAGTATTTT. Translating it yields CASILIRAGSTDTQYF. Supplemented by reference TRBV7-9 and TRBJ2-3, the full variable domain reads DTGVSQNPRHKITKRGQNVTFRCDPISEHNRLYWYRQTLGQGPEFLTYFQNEAQLEKSRLLSDRFSAERPKGSFSTLEIQRTEQGDSAMYLCASILIRAGSTDTQYFGPGTRLTVL.

The chain couples TRBV23-1 to TRBJ2-7; a possible D gene is TRBD1 (6 bases). TRBV23-1 is known as an ORF, though its function is uncertain. Trimming removed 5 bases at V and 6 bases at J, with 11 bases between. The CDR3 is 12 amino acids. The chain's CDR3 is CASSFTGLEQYF. The CDR3 DNA reads TGCGCCAGCAGTTTCACAGGGCTCGAGCAGTACTTC.

The chain has TRBV29-1 and TRBJ1-1; D is perhaps TRBD1 (5 bases). Germline V gives CDR1 SQVTM, CDR2 ANQGSEA. CDR3 length: 13 residues. Between the trimmed V and J ends, which lost 5 bases and 10 bases, there was a span of 20 bases. In DNA form, the CDR3 reads TGCAGCGTTCACCCCCCCCAGAGGGACCCAGCTTTCTTT. Translation: CSVHPPQRDPAFF.

The chain uses TRBV7-2 and TRBJ2-1; 9 bases are shared with TRBD1. V trimming: 8 bases; J trimming: 9 bases; junction bases outside the gene matches: 11. Germline assignment: CDR1 SGHTA and CDR2 FQGNSA. This CDR3 spans 14 amino acids. CDR3 region: CASSSLQGAGEQFF. The CDR3, as DNA: TGTGCCAGCTCCTCATTACAGGGGGCGGGTGAGCAGTTCTTC.

This clonotype was counted a few times. The chain carries TRBV2 and TRBJ1-1, with D unclear. V lost 4 bases, J lost 1 base, and 7 bases lay in between. The germline V gene has CDR1 SNHLY and CDR2 FYNNEI. This CDR3 has 13 residues. The CDR3 region is CASSGSGNTEAFF. CDR3 coding DNA: TGTGCCAGCAGTGGATCGGGGAACACTGAAGCTTTCTTT.

The CDR3: CASSQDGGTSDYEQYF. The CDR3 DNA sequence: TGTGCCAGCAGCCAAGACGGCGGGACTAGCGACTACGAGCAGTACTTC. The chain couples TRBV4-2 to TRBJ2-7; 10 bases agree with TRBD2. Per germline, CDR1 LGHNA and CDR2 YNFKEQ. Trimming removed 0 bases from V and 3 bases from J; junction bases left unmatched: 5. The CDR3 is made up of 16 amino acids.

This chain links TRBV12-3 or TRBV12-4 with TRBJ2-1; tentative D call: TRBD1 (6 bases). Between the trimmed V and J ends, which lost 2 bases and 6 bases, there was a span of 14 bases. The CDR3 sequence is 15 residues long. DNA of the CDR3: TGTGCCAGCAGTTTACAAGGACAGATTCTCAATGAGCAGTTCTTC. Residues: CASSLQGQILNEQFF.

The rearrangement joins TRBV20-1 to TRBJ2-7; D not certain. Trimming pared 3 bases from V and 4 bases from J, leaving 19 bases between. The germline gives CDR1 DFQATT, CDR2 SNEGSKA (reference sequence). The CDR3 has 15 amino acids. The CDR3 nucleotides are TGCAGTGCTAGCAAAGGAGAGGCCTCTGCATACGAGCAGTACTTC. Amino acids: CSASKGEASAYEQYF.

The chain links TRBV7-9 to TRBJ1-2; 9 bases map to TRBD1. The germline V gene has CDR1 SEHNR and CDR2 FQNEAQ (reference sequence). This CDR3 spans 13 amino acids. V lost 6 bases and J lost 3; bases outside the gene matches: 2. The CDR3 protein is CASSGQGHYGYTF. The CDR3 DNA reads TGTGCCAGCAGTGGACAGGGGCACTATGGCTACACCTTC.

This sequence joins TRBV14 and TRBJ2-7, with 7 bases identical to TRBD1. Germline V gene data show CDR1 as SGHDN and CDR2 as FVKESK. Trimming took 3 bases from V and 2 from J; bases not matched to a gene: 7. There are 15 residues in the CDR3. The DNA for the CDR3 is TGTGCCAGCAGCCACGTGGACAGGCCGGCCTACGAGCAGTACTTC. Its protein is CASSHVDRPAYEQYF.

The rearrangement links TRBV24-1 to TRBJ2-1, with TRBD2 matching 9 bases. The CDR3 runs 16 residues. Trimming cost V 2 bases and J 8 bases; bases outside gene matches: 9. Germline V gene lookup returns CDR1 KGHDR and CDR2 SFDVKD. The CDR3 protein is CATSDSTAGGPHEQFF. The DNA for the CDR3 is TGTGCCACCAGTGATTCAACGGCGGGAGGGCCGCATGAGCAGTTCTTC.

This clonotype was seen more than once but under ten times. V and J are TRBV20-1 and TRBJ2-7, with 10 bases lining up with TRBD2. Per germline, CDR1 DFQATT and CDR2 SNEGSKA (reference sequence). V lost 5 bases and J lost 2; bases outside the gene matches: 6. The CDR3 spans 14 residues. CDR3 loop: CSASRTSGAYEQYF. CDR3 nucleotides: TGCAGTGCTTCCCGGACTAGCGGTGCCTACGAGCAGTACTTC.

This clonotype was picked up a small number of times. This chain joins TRBV9 and TRBJ2-7; possible D gene TRBD1, 6 bases. The CDR3 has 16 amino acids. Germline CDR1 is SGDLS and CDR2 is YYNGEE. Trimming took 1 base from V and 0 from J, leaving 14 bases between them. CDR3 in DNA: TGTGCCAGCAGCGTAAATGTCGTGGGGGCCTCCTACGAGCAGTACTTC. Amino acid sequence: CASSVNVVGASYEQYF.

There are a few counts of this clonotype. At one boundary the junction diverges from the germline segment, which might be a read error. The chain is built from TRBV2 and TRBJ1-6; TRBD1 is a possible D gene (6 bases). The CDR3 extends over 14 amino acids. The V gene's germline CDR1 is SNHLY and CDR2 FYNNEI. Here the CDR3 reads CASREGGVNSPLHF. CDR3 in DNA: TGTGCCAGCAGAGAAGGGGGGGTAAATTCACCCCTCCACTTT.

Ten or more counts support this clonotype. V gene TRBV7-2 combines with J gene TRBJ2-7; TRBD2 matches 13 bases. This CDR3 contains 16 residues. With V trimmed by 5 bases and J by 4 bases, 8 bases remained unmatched. CDR1 is SGHTA and CDR2 is FQGNSA in the germline V gene. CDR3 DNA: TGTGCCAGCAGCCAACTAGCGGGAGGGCCGAGGTACGAGCAGTACTTC. Protein: CASSQLAGGPRYEQYF.

The chain joins TRBV12-3 or TRBV12-4 to TRBJ2-1, with 7 bases identical to TRBD1. Losses at the gene ends were 4 bases for V and 0 bases for J; bases not matched to a gene: 9. The CDR3 totals 17 residues. The CDR3 region is CASSWNRGPSSYNEQFF. CDR3 DNA sequence: TGTGCCAGCAGTTGGAACAGGGGCCCTAGCTCCTACAATGAGCAGTTCTTC.

This chain joins TRBV2 and TRBJ1-2, with 10 positions matching TRBD1. Germline V gene data show CDR1 as SNHLY and CDR2 as FYNNEI. The V segment lost 8 bases and the J segment 5 bases; nucleotides outside the gene matches: 5. This CDR3 is 13 amino acids long. For the CDR3, the DNA is TGTGCCAGCTTAGACAGGGGGCTGTATGGCTACACCTTC. It translates to CASLDRGLYGYTF.

This clonotype has just a few counts. The rearrangement uses TRBV29-1 and TRBJ2-1; no reliable D call. The V end lost 4 bases, the J end lost 10 bases, and 8 bases lay between the germline ends. The CDR3 loop spans 10 amino acids. The V gene's germline CDR1 is SQVTM and CDR2 ANQGSEA. The CDR3 is CSVVDLEQFF. CDR3 nucleotides: TGCAGCGTTGTGGACCTAGAGCAGTTCTTC.

This clonotype was counted only a few times. The rearrangement uses TRBV5-1 and TRBJ2-5; D not resolved. The CDR3 spans 13 residues. Trimming took off 3 bases at V and 1 base at J, with 7 bases between the two ends. The germline V gene encodes CDR1 SGHRS and CDR2 YFSETQ. The CDR3 DNA sequence: TGCGCCAGCAGCTGGGGTCTCCAAGAGACCCAGTACTTC. Its translation is CASSWGLQETQYF.

There are a few counts of this clonotype. The V and J genes are TRBV19 and TRBJ2-2, with D perhaps TRBD1 or TRBD2 (5 bases each). Germline values: CDR1 LNHDA, CDR2 SQIVND (reference sequence). The CDR3 has 15 residues. V was shortened by 6 bases and J by 4 bases, with 15 bases between the two germline ends. Here the CDR3 DNA reads TGTGCCAGTAGGGTGGCAGGGAGTGGCACCGGGGAGCTGTTTTTT. The encoded protein is CASRVAGSGTGELFF.

The chain recombines TRBV20-1 with TRBJ2-3; D gene ambiguous. Trimming pared 2 bases from V and 2 bases from J, leaving 8 bases between. CDR3 length: 13 amino acids. Per germline, CDR1 DFQATT and CDR2 SNEGSKA (reference sequence). The CDR3: CSARLPITDTQYF. The CDR3 coding sequence is TGCAGTGCTAGACTGCCGATCACAGATACGCAGTATTTT.

This clonotype was recorded a few times. V gene TRBV30 combines with J gene TRBJ1-5; 7 nucleotides match TRBD1. CDR3 length: 16 residues. CDR1 GTSNPN and CDR2 SVGIG come from the germline V gene (reference sequence). V lost 2 bases, J lost 3 bases, and 10 bases stayed unmatched. Here the CDR3 reads CAWSPLDRAFNQPQHF. CDR3 nucleotides: TGTGCCTGGAGTCCGCTCGACAGGGCCTTCAATCAGCCCCAGCATTTT. Full variable domain (rest looked up from reference TRBV30 and TRBJ1-5): SQTIHQWPATLVQPVGSPLSLECTVEGTSNPNLYWYRQAAGRGLQLLFYSVGIGQISSEVPQNLSASRPQDRQFILSSKKLLLSDSGFYLCAWSPLDRAFNQPQHFGDGTRLSIL.

The table lists this clonotype with a few counts. The gene calls are TRBV9 and TRBJ1-1; D remains unclear. V was clipped by 3 bases and J by 0 bases, with 12 bases between them. CDR3 length: 15 residues. The germline gives CDR1 SGDLS, CDR2 YYNGEE. CDR3 DNA sequence: TGTGCCAGCAGCGCTTCCGACGGCTTGAACACTGAAGCTTTCTTT. This gives the protein CASSASDGLNTEAFF.

This clonotype was counted between two and nine times. J is TRBJ1-2 and V is TRBV12-3 or TRBV12-4; D is unresolved. This CDR3 spans 13 amino acids. V shed 6 bases and J shed 1 base, with 9 bases lying between them. This chain's CDR3 is CASSDPNNYGYTF. CDR3 DNA sequence: TGTGCCAGCAGCGATCCTAATAACTATGGCTACACCTTC.